One T cell receptor (beta chain) is described in this entry. Recruitment covered about two dozen US areas and drew participants whose ages spanned about 18 to 90 years. Researchers sorted participants into cohorts using their self-reported clinical history. The data originate from a study of blood T cell repertoires in COVID-19. Study in general: Researchers got acute and convalescent COVID-19 samples from the United States, Italy and Spain.

Only in-frame clones appear in the TCRdb table, and some are missing; sequencing was by immunoSEQ multiplex PCR. The data hold 150,000 to 200,000 clones, with around four fifths observed a single time. This clonotype originated in a woman aged 50 to 60 who had recovered from COVID-19. Sequencing was done on a sample of PBMCs or T cells enriched from blood (not recorded which).

In DNA form, the CDR3 reads TGCGCCAGCAGCTTGTCCGCTAGCGGGGGTACGCAAGAGACCCAGTACTTC. Protein product: CASSLSASGGTQETQYF. V gene TRBV5-1 combines with J gene TRBJ2-5; TRBD2 matches 10 bases. The CDR3 loop spans 17 amino acids. V was clipped by 1 base and J by 2 bases; unmatched bases: 8. The germline gives CDR1 SGHRS, CDR2 YFSETQ.